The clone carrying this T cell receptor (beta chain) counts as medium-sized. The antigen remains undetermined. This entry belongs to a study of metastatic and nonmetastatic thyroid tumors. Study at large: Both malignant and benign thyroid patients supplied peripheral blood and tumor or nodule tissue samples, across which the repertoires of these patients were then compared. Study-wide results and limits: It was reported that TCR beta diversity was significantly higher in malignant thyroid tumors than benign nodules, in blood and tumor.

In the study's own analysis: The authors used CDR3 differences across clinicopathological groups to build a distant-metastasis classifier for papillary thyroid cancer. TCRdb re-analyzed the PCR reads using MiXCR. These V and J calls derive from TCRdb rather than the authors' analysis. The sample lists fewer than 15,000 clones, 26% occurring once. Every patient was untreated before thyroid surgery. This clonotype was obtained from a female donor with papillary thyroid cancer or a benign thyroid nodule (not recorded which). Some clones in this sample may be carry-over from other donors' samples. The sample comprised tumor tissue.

The DNA for the CDR3 is TGTGCCAGCAGTTCCTCCCTTCTTAACCAGGGGCGCGAGCAGTACTTC. As protein: CASSSSLLNQGREQYF. This rearrangement joins TRBV6-2 or TRBV6-3 to TRBJ2-7, with D possibly TRBD1 on 6 matching bases. V was cut by 4 bases and J by 6 bases, with 22 bases left in between. In germline, CDR1 is MNHEY, CDR2 SVGEGT. The CDR3 runs 16 residues.